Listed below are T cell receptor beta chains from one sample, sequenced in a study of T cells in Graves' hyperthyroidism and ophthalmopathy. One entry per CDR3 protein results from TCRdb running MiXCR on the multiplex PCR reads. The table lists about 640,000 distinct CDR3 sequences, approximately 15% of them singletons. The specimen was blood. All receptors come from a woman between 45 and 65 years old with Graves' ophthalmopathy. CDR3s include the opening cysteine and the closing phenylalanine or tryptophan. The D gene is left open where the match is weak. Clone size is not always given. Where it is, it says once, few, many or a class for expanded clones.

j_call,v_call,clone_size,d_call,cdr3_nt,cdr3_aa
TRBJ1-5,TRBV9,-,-,TGTGCCAGCAGCGTAGACTCGCATAGCAATCAGCCCCAGCATTTT,CASSVDSHSNQPQHF
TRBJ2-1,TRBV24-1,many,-,TGTGCCACCAGTGATTCGGCTAGCGACACTTACAATGAGCAGTTCTTC,CATSDSASDTYNEQFF
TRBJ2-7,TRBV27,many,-,TGTGCCAGCAGTCTAACGACATCCTACGAGCAGTACTTC,CASSLTTSYEQYF
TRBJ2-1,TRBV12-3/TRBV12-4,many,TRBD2,TGTGCCAGCAGTTTAGCGGGACTAGCGCTCTACAATGAGCAGTTCTTC,CASSLAGLALYNEQFF
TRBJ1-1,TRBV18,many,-,TGTGCCAGCTCACCACGACAGGCGAACACTGAAGCTTTCTTT,CASSPRQANTEAFF
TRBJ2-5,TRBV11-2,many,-,TGTGCCAGCAGCTTAGTATCGGGAGCACAAGAGACCCAGTACTTC,CASSLVSGAQETQYF
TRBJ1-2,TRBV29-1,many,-,TGCAGCGTTGAAGCAGGTTCCCCCACCGGGAATGGCTACACCTTC,CSVEAGSPTGNGYTF
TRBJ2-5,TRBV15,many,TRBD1,TGTGCCACCAGCAGTCGTGTAAGGGGGCTCGAGACCCAGTACTTC,CATSSRVRGLETQYF
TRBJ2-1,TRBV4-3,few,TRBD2,TGCGCCAGCAGCCAAGTAGTGACTAGCGGGTTCAATGAGCAGTTCTTC,CASSQVVTSGFNEQFF
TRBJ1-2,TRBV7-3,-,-,TGTGCCAGCAGCTTCCGGGACACCTATGGCTACACCTTC,CASSFRDTYGYTF
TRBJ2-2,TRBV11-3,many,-,TGTGCCAGCAGCTCCCCCCATAGTAGGAGCGGGGAGCTGTTTTTT,CASSSPHSRSGELFF
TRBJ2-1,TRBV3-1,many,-,TGTGCCAGCAGCCAAGATCGGAGTGCGAGGGATGAGCAGTTCTTC,CASSQDRSARDEQFF
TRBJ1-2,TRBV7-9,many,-,TGTGCCAGCAGTCATCAGACGGGCTACACCTTC,CASSHQTGYTF
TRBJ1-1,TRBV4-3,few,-,TGCGCCAGCAGCCAAGATGAACGTCCAGGGAGCACTGAAGCTTTCTTT,CASSQDERPGSTEAFF
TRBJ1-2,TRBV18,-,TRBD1,TGTGCCAGCTCACCACAGACAGGGTCCTATGGCTACACCTTC,CASSPQTGSYGYTF
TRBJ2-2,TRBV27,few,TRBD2,TGTGCCAGCATAACTAGCGGGTTCCCAACTAACACCGGGGAGCTGTTTTTT,CASITSGFPTNTGELFF
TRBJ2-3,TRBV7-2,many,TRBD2,TGTGCCAGCAGCTACAAGGGGACCCAAGCGGGAGGGCCGGCAGATACGCAGTATTTT,CASSYKGTQAGGPADTQYF
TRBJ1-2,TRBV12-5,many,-,TGTGCTAGTGGTCCCGGGACGTTGGGCGGCGGCTACACCTTC,CASGPGTLGGGYTF
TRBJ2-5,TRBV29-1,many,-,TGCAGCGTTGAAGATCCGGGGTCAGAGACCCAGTACTTC,CSVEDPGSETQYF
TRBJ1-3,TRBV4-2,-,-,TGTGCCAGCAGCCAGGCCAAACAAGGAAACACCATATATTTT,CASSQAKQGNTIYF
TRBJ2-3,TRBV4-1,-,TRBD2,TGCGCCAGCAGCCAAGGCGGGAGGACCACAGATACGCAGTATTTT,CASSQGGRTTDTQYF
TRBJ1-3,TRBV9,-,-,TGTGCCAGCAGCGAGGGACTTGCGGGCAGTTCTGGAAACACCATATATTTT,CASSEGLAGSSGNTIYF
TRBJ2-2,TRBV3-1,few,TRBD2,TGTGCCAGCAGCCAAGAGGAGTTGGCGGGACTAGCGGGAGCCACCGGGGAGCTGTTTTTT,CASSQEELAGLAGATGELFF
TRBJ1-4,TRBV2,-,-,TGTGCCAGCAGTGAATACGGGACAAGGGAAAAACTGTTTTTT,CASSEYGTREKLFF
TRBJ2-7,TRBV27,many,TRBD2,TGTGCCAGCCGGGACTACGCTTACGAGCAGTACTTC,CASRDYAYEQYF
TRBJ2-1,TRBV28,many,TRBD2,TGTGCCAGCAGTTTTAGCGGGAGTGCGGCCAAGTTCTTC,CASSFSGSAAKFF
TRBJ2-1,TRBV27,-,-,TGTGCCAGCAGGGAGTCTTGGTTGAACAATGAGCAGTTCTTC,CASRESWLNNEQFF
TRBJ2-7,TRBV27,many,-,TGTGCCAGCAGTTTACCCGGGACCGCGACCTACGAGCAGTACTTC,CASSLPGTATYEQYF
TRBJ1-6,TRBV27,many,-,TGTGCCAGCAGTTTATCGTCGGGGTTTGGATCACCCCTCCACTTT,CASSLSSGFGSPLHF
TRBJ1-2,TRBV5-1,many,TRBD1,TGCGCCAGCAGCTTGACGGGACAGGTTAACTATGGCTACACCTTC,CASSLTGQVNYGYTF
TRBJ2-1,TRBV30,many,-,TGTGCCTGGATTACAGTGGGCAACAATGAGCAGTTCTTC,CAWITVGNNEQFF
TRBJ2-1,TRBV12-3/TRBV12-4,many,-,TGTGCCAGCAGTTCACATCCAGGGGGGGCCGACAATGAGCAGTTCTTC,CASSSHPGGADNEQFF
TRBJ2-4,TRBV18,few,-,TGTGCCAGCTCACCACCTGCTAGCTCCAAAAACATTCAGTACTTC,CASSPPASSKNIQYF
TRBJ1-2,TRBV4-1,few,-,TGCGCCAGCAGCCAAGGAGGACAGACTGGCGGCTACACCTTC,CASSQGGQTGGYTF
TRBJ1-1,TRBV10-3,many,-,TGTGCCATCAGTGAGTTCACCGAACACATGAACACTGAAGCTTTCTTT,CAISEFTEHMNTEAFF
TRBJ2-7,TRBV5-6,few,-,TGTGCCAGCAGCTTGGACCTTGACTACGAGCAGTACTTC,CASSLDLDYEQYF
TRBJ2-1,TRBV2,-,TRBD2,TGTGCCAGCCTCCTAGCGGAGACGCAGTTCTTC,CASLLAETQFF
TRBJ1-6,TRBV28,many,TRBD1,TGTGCCAGCAGAAACGACAGGGATAGTTCACCCCTCCACTTT,CASRNDRDSSPLHF
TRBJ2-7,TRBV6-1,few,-,TGTGCCAGCAGCCCCCCGGACGAGCAGTACTTC,CASSPPDEQYF
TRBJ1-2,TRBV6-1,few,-,TGTGCCAGCAGTTTCCTTTCGACAGCGACATTCTATGGCTACACCTTC,CASSFLSTATFYGYTF
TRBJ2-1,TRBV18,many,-,TGTGCCAGCTCACCACCGGTTGCTAGTCGCTCCTACAATGAGCAGTTCTTC,CASSPPVASRSYNEQFF
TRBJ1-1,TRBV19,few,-,TGTGCCAGTAGTATTCGTTTCGGGCAGGGCGGGGTGAACACTGAAGCTTTCTTT,CASSIRFGQGGVNTEAFF
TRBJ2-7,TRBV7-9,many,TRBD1,TGTGCCAGCAGCCCCGACAGGGTGGTCGATCAGCAGTACTTC,CASSPDRVVDQQYF